By proportion, the clone carrying this T cell receptor (beta chain) is medium-sized (0.01 to 0.1%). V lost 5 bases and J lost 0; bases outside the gene matches: 8. There are 17 residues in the CDR3. CDR1 is KGHSH, CDR2 LQKENI, per germline. The sample is drawn from a study of blood T cell repertoires in COVID-19. Authors' processing steps: Cell counts per sample came from amplifying reference gene primers. Clones were sequenced by immunoSEQ multiplex PCR, and TCRdb holds only the in-frame ones, with some missing. That table is the source of V, J and clone size, and D and trimming were worked out from the DNA. The profile covers around 130,000 clones, with roughly 84% appearing a single time and more than 1.2% taken by the ten largest.

The source material was peripheral blood. The rearrangement uses TRBV18 and TRBJ2-3, with 10 bases fitting TRBD2. The TCR comes from a man aged 60 to 69 with acute or convalescent COVID-19. This CDR3 is CASSYLLAGSSTDTQYF. The CDR3 nucleotides are TGTGCCAGCTCATACTTACTAGCGGGGTCCAGCACAGATACGCAGTATTTT.